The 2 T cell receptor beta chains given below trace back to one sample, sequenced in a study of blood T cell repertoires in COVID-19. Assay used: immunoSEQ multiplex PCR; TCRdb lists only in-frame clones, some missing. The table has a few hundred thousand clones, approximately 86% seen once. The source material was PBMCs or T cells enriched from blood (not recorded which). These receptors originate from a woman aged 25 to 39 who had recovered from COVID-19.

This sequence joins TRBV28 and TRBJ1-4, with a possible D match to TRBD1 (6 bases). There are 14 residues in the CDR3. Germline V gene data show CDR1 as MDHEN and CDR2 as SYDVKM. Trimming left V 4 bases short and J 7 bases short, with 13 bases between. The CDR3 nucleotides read TGTGCCAGCAGTTCGACAGGACCGGCTGAAAAACTGTTTTTT. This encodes CASSSTGPAEKLFF.

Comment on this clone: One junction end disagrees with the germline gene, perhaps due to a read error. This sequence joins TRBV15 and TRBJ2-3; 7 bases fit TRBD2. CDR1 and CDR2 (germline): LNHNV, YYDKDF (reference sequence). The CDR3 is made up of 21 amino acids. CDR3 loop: CATSTDYIRAAGPTSADTQYF. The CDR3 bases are TGTGCCACCAGCACCGATTACATCAGGGCGGCGGGGCCTACTAGCGCAGATACACAGTATTTT.